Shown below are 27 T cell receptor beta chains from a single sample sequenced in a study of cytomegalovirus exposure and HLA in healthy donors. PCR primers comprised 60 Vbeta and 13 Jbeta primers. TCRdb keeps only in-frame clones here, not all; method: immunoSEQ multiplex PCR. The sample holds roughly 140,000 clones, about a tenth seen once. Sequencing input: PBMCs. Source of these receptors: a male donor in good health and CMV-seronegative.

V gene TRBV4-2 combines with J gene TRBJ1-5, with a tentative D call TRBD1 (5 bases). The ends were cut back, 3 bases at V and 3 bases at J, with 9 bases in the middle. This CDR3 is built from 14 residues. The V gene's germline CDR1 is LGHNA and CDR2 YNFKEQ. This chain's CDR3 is CASSQGPNNQPQHF. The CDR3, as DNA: TGTGCCAGCAGCCAGGGGCCCAACAATCAGCCCCAGCATTTT.

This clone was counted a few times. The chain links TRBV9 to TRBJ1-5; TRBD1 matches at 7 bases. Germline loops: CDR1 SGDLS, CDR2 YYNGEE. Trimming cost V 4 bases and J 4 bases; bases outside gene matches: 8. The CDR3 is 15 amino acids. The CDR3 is CASSFQGGANQPQHF. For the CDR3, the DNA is TGTGCCAGCAGCTTCCAGGGGGGTGCGAATCAGCCCCAGCATTTT.

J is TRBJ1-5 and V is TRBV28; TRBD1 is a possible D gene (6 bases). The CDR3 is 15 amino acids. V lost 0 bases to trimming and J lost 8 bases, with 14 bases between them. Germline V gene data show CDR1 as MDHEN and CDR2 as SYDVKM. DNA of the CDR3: TGTGCCAGCAGTTTATGGGGACACGATGGGAAGCCCCAGCATTTT. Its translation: CASSLWGHDGKPQHF.

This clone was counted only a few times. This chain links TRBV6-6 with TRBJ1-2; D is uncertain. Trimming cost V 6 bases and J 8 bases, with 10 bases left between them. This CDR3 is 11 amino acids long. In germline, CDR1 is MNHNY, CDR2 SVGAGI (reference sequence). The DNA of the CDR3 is TGTGCCAGCAGCGAGGGCGGAGGCTACACCTTC. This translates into CASSEGGGYTF.

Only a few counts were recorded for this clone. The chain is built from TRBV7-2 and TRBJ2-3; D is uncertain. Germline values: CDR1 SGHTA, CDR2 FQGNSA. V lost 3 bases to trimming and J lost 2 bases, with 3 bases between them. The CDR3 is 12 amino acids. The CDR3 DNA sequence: TGTGCCAGCAGCTTTATCACAGATACGCAGTATTTT. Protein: CASSFITDTQYF.

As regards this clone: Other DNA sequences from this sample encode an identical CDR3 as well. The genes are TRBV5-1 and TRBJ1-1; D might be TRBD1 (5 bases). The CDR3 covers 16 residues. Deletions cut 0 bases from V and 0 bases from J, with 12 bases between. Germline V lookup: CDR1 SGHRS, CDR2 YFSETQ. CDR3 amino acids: CASSLAGGNMNTEAFF. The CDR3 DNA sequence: TGCGCCAGCAGCTTGGCGGGGGGGAATATGAACACTGAAGCTTTCTTT. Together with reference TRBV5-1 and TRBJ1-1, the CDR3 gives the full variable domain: KAGVTQTPRYLIKTRGQQVTLSCSPISGHRSVSWYQQTPGQGLQFLFEYFSETQRNKGNFPGRFSGRQFSNSRSEMNVSTLELGDSALYLCASSLAGGNMNTEAFFGQGTRLTVV.

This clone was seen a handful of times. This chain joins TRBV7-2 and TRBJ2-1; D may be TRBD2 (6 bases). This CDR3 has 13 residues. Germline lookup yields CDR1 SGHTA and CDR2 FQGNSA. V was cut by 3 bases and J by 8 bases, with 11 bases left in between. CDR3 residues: CASSLSWGDEQFF. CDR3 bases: TGTGCCAGCAGCTTGAGTTGGGGGGATGAGCAGTTCTTC.

CDR3 coding DNA: TGTGCCAGCAGCGTAGGAACAGGGTTATGGACAGATACGCAGTATTTT. Its protein is CASSVGTGLWTDTQYF. The rearrangement joins TRBV9 to TRBJ2-3, with D possibly TRBD1 on 6 matching bases. Trimming took off 0 bases at V and 3 bases at J, with 14 bases between the two ends. The germline CDR1 and CDR2 sequences are SGDLS and YYNGEE. The CDR3 has 16 amino acids.

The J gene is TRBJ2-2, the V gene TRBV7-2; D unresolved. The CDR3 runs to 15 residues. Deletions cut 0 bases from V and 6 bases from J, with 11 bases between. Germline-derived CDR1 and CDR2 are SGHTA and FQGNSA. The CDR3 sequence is CASSLAPTRPGELFF. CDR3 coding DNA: TGTGCCAGCAGCTTAGCCCCGACACGACCCGGGGAGCTGTTTTTT.

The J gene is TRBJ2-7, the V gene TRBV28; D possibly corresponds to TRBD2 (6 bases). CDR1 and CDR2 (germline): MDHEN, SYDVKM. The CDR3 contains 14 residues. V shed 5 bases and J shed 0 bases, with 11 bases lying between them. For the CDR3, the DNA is TGTGCCAGCAGTCCCGCGGGGAGCTCCTACGAGCAGTACTTC. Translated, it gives CASSPAGSSYEQYF.

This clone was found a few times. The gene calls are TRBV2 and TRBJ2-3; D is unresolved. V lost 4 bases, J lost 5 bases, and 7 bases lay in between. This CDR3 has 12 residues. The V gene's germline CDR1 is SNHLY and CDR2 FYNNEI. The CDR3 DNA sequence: TGTGCCAGCAGTGTAAATCTAGATACGCAGTATTTT. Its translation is CASSVNLDTQYF. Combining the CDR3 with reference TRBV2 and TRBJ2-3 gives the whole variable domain EPEVTQTPSHQVTQMGQEVILRCVPISNHLYFYWYRQILGQKVEFLVSFYNNEISEKSEIFDDQFSVERPDGSNFTLKIRSTKLEDSAMYFCASSVNLDTQYFGPGTRLTVL.

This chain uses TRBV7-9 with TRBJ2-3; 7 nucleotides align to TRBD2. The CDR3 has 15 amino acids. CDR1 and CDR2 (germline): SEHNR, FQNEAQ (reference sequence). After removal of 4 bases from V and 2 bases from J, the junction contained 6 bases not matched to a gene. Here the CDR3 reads CASSSQAGSTDTQYF. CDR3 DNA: TGTGCCAGCAGCTCCCAAGCGGGGTCCACAGATACGCAGTATTTT.

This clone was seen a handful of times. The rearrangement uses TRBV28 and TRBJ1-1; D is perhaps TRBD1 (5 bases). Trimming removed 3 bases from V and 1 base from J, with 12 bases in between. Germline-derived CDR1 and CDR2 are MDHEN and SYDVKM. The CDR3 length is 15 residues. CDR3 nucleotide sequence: TGTGCCAGCAGTTTGAGTGTGGGGGGGAACACTGAAGCTTTCTTT. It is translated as CASSLSVGGNTEAFF.

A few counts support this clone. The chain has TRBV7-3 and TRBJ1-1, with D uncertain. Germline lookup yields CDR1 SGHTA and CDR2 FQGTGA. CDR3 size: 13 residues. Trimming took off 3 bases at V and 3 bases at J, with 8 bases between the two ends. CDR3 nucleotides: TGTGCCAGCAGCTTCAAACGGGACACTGAAGCTTTCTTT. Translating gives CASSFKRDTEAFF.

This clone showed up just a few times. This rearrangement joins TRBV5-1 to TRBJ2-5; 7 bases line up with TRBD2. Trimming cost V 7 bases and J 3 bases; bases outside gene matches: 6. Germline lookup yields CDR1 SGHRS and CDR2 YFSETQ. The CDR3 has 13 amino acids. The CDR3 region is CASGPAGEETQYF. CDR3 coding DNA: TGCGCCAGCGGCCCGGCGGGGGAAGAGACCCAGTACTTC.

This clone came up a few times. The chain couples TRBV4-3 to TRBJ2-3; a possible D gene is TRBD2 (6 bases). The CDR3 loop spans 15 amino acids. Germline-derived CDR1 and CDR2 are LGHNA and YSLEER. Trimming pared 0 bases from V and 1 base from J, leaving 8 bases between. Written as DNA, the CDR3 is TGCGCCAGCAGCCAAGACGGGGGAGGCACAGATACGCAGTATTTT. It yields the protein CASSQDGGGTDTQYF.

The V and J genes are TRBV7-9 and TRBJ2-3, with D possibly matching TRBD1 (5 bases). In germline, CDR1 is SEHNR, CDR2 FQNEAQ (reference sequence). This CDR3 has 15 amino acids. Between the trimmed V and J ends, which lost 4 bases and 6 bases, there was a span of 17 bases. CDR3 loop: CASSSGAGSWDTQYF. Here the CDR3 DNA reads TGTGCCAGCAGCTCTGGGGCAGGGTCTTGGGATACGCAGTATTTT.

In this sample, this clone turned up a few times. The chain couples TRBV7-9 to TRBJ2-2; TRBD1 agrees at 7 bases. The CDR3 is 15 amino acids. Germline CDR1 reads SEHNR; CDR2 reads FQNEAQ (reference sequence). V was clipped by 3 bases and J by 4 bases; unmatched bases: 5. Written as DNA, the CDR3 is TGTGCCAGCAGCTTGGGACAGCCTAGCACCGGGGAGCTGTTTTTT. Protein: CASSLGQPSTGELFF.

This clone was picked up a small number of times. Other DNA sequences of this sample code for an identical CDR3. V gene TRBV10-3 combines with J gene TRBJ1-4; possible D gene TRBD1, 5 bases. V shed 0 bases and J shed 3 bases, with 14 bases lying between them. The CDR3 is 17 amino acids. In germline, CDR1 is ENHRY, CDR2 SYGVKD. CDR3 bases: TGTGCCATCAGTGAGTCCTTTATAACAGGAGCTAATGAAAAACTGTTTTTT. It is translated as CAISESFITGANEKLFF.

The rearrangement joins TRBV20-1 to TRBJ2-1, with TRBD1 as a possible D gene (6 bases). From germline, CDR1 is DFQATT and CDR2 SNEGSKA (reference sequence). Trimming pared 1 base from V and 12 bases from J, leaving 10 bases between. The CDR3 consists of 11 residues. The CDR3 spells CSARVGTPQFF. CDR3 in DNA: TGCAGTGCTAGAGTTGGGACACCGCAGTTCTTC.

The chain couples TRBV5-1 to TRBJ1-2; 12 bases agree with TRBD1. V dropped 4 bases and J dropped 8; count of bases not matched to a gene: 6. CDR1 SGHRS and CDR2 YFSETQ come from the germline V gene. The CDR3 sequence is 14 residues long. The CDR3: CASSQSGTGGGYTF. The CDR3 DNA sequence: TGCGCCAGCAGCCAGAGCGGGACAGGGGGCGGCTACACCTTC. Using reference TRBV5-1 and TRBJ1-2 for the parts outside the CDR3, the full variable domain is KAGVTQTPRYLIKTRGQQVTLSCSPISGHRSVSWYQQTPGQGLQFLFEYFSETQRNKGNFPGRFSGRQFSNSRSEMNVSTLELGDSALYLCASSQSGTGGGYTFGSGTRLTVV.

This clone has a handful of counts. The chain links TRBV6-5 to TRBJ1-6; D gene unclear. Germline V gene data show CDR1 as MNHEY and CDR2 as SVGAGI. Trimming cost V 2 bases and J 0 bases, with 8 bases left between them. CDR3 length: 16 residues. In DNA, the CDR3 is TGTGCCAGCAGTTACGACACCCCCTCCTATAATTCACCCCTCCACTTT. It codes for CASSYDTPSYNSPLHF.

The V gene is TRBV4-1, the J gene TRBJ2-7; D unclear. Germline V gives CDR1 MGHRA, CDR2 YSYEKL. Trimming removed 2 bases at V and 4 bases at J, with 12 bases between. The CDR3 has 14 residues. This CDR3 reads CASSQPQYMYEQYF. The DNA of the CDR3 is TGCGCCAGCAGCCAACCGCAATACATGTACGAGCAGTACTTC.

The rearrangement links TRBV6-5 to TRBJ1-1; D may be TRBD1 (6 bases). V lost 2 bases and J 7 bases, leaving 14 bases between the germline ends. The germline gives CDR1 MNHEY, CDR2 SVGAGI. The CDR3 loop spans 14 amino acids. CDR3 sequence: CASSYRTGPIEAFF. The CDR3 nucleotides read TGTGCCAGCAGTTACCGCACAGGGCCAATTGAAGCTTTCTTT.

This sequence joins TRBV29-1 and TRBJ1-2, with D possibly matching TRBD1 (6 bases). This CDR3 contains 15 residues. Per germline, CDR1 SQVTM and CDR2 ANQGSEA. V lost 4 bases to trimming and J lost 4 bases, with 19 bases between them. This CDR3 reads CSVALQRQAGYGYTF. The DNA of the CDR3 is TGCAGCGTTGCGCTGCAAAGACAGGCTGGCTATGGCTACACCTTC. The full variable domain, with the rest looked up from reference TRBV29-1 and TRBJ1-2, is SAVISQKPSRDICQRGTSLTIQCQVDSQVTMMFWYRQQPGQSLTLIATANQGSEATYESGFVIDKFPISRPNLTFSTLTVSNMSPEDSSIYLCSVALQRQAGYGYTFGSGTRLTVV.

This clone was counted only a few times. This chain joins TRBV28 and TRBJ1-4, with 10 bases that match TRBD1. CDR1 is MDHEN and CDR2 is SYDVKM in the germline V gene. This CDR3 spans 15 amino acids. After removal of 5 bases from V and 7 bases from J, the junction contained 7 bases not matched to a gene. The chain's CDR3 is CASSARTGGGEKLFF. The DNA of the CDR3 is TGTGCCAGCAGTGCGAGGACAGGGGGGGGTGAAAAACTGTTTTTT.

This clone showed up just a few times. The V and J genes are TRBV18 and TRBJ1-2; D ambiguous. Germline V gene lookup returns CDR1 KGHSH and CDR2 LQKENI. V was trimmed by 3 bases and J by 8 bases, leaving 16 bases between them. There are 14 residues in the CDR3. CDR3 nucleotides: TGTGCCAGCTCACCCCCCCAGGAGGAGAGGGGCTACACCTTC. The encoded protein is CASSPPQEERGYTF.